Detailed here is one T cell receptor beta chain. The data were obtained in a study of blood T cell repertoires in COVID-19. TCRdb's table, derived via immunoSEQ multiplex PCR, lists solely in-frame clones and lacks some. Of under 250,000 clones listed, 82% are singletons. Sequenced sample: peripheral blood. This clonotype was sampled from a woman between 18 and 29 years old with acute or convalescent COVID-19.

The chain's CDR3 is CASSLAFGQDYGYTF. CDR3 coding DNA: TGTGCCAGCAGCTTAGCGTTTGGACAGGACTATGGCTACACCTTC. The chain carries TRBV7-9 and TRBJ1-2; 7 bases match TRBD1. The CDR3 has 15 residues. J lost 3 bases, V lost 0 bases, and 4 bases had no gene match. CDR1 and CDR2 from the germline V gene are SEHNR and FQNEAQ (reference sequence).